This T cell receptor beta chain was documented in a study of blood T cell repertoires in COVID-19. This CDR3 has 13 amino acids. CDR1 is SNHLY and CDR2 is FYNNEI in the germline V gene. V shed 7 bases and J 1 base; nucleotides not matched to a gene: 3. Study processing details: Reference gene primer amplification gave estimated nucleated cell counts. Assay used: immunoSEQ multiplex PCR; TCRdb lists only in-frame clones, some missing. The DNA gave D and trimming, while V, J and clone size come from that table. This sample carries 150,000 to 200,000 clones, about 80% of them seen once, and the ten largest clones take less than 3%.

The sequencing input was peripheral blood. The chain recombines TRBV2 with TRBJ2-7; 8 bases map to TRBD2. The clonotype was recovered from a human donor with acute or convalescent COVID-19. The donor label of this sample is uncertain. The CDR3 sequence: CASKAGGSYEQYF. In DNA form, the CDR3 reads TGTGCCAGCAAGGCGGGGGGTTCCTACGAGCAGTACTTC.